The sample holds a few counts of the clone carrying this TCR beta chain. The antigen is not known. Study results and caveats: The TCR gene usage of tumor memory CD4+ T cells clustered together with blood and lymph node memory CD4+ cells and with lymph node naive CD4+ cells.

Full-length variable regions came from constant-region reverse primers plus semi-nested Nested Universal Primer A PCR. TCRdb recomputed calls from the 5' RACE reads with MiXCR, one row per CDR3 protein. The sample lists about 43,000 distinct CDR3 sequences, 29% seen once, with about 3.9% in the top ten. This CDR3 is built from 14 residues. Between the trimmed V and J ends, which lost 0 bases and 4 bases, there was a span of 11 bases. Germline loops: CDR1 SGHRS, CDR2 YFSETQ. CD4+CD45RO+CD25- cells were isolated as memory CD4+ T cells. This clonotype originated in a female donor with breast cancer. The chain employs TRBV5-1 and TRBJ2-7; D gene ambiguous. Sequenced: memory CD4+ T cells sorted from a lymph node. As to subset: memory CD4+ T cells, CD4+CD45RO+CD25-. DNA for the CDR3: TGCGCCAGCAGCTTGGTTCCGGGTGGGTACGAGCAGTACTTC. Encoded protein: CASSLVPGGYEQYF.